The text below deals with one T cell receptor beta chain. Its target is unknown. These data belong to a study of vaccination effects on CD4 cells after COVID-19. Sequenced by immunoSEQ multiplex PCR; TCRdb stores in-frame clones only, minus some. The sample shows some 25,000 clones, approximately 64% of them seen only once. With the ViraFEST assay, the study expanded antigen-specific CD4+ T cells using viral peptide pools, then sequenced them. CD4+ T cells were isolated after less than 13 days of culture. None of these healthy vaccinees had been infected with SARS-CoV-2 before vaccination. Study-level findings and limits: Limitations: small convalescent group and missing early post-infection timepoints.

The germline V gene encodes CDR1 MNHEY and CDR2 SVGAGI. V shed 0 bases and J 7 bases; nucleotides not matched to a gene: 7. The CDR3 has 16 amino acids. The receptor was derived from a human donor who received a COVID-19 vaccine. This sample comprised CD4+ T cells from PBMCs cultured with HCoV-OC43 spike peptides, obtained before COVID-19 vaccination. Subset described: HCoV-OC43 spike overlapping peptide pool stimulation. The gene calls are TRBV6-5 and TRBJ1-4; 8 bases match TRBD1. This chain's CDR3 is CASSYSTGAGSEKLFF. CDR3 nucleotides: TGTGCCAGCAGTTACTCGACAGGGGCGGGGAGTGAAAAACTGTTTTTT.